The TCR beta chain under discussion was sequenced for a study of identical twins (dated by TCRdb to 2016 to 2018). About the full investigation: To test whether fetal clonotypes persist, this study deep-sequenced TCR alpha and beta repertoires from monozygotic twins, from unrelated adults of various ages, and from cord blood. To rule out contamination, replicate twin experiments were performed at different times with different library preparation protocols.

In regard to this clonotype: Its antigen has not been determined. No much larger clonotype is one base removed from it; base qualities were not supplied.

Only healthy Caucasian donors were included. Libraries were prepared through 5' RACE. Sequenced using an Illumina HiSeq 2000. Template switching introduced a universal primer binding site; the final cDNA contained a unique molecular identifier, enabling accurate counting of TCR cDNA molecules. Specific primers in the conserved constant-segment region were used to synthesize first-strand cDNA for the TCR alpha and beta chains. To control for contamination, every cDNA library was double barcoded, receiving both a SMART-Mk sample barcode and Illumina barcodes. TruSeq adapter sequences along with Illumina sample barcodes were introduced in two successive PCR steps. Sequencing of the TCR alpha and beta cDNA libraries was done on the Illumina HiSeq platform using custom primers. The original pipeline was this. MiGEC was used to process raw reads and extract unique molecular identifiers, and MiXCR was used to find CDR3 positions. Recombination models were inferred per individual with the repgenHMM and IGoR tools using an EM algorithm. Shared clonotype analysis was performed with the tcR package in R, normalizing sharing by the product of cloneset sizes. To study raw recombination without the effects of thymic and clonal selection, out-of-frame nonproductive sequences were analyzed. TCRdb redid the processing of the public reads, applying fastp at Q25 and MiXCR, and retained in-frame beta chains. Entries are consolidated by CDR3 protein sequence, retaining the most common genes and DNA. These V and J calls originate from TCRdb's pipeline instead of the authors' own analysis. For this sample the table gives 1.5 million to 2 million distinct CDR3 sequences, of which around 33% were detected only once. The ten largest clones add up to approximately 0.25% of the sample.

Results and caveats for the whole study, not just this receptor: Excess twin sharing in beta out-of-frame sequences was weaker because fewer shared sequences lowered the signal-to-noise ratio. Compared with coincidental sharing between unrelated individuals, out-of-frame TCR alpha sequences shared between twins showed an excess of sequences with low generation probability. Invariant T cells such as MAIT and iNKT could partly confound zero-insertion analyses, although diverse VJ usage argued against such confounding for most clonotypes. Conclusions relied on cross-sectional statistical analysis, since the same donors could not be followed over many years. Fewer insertions were carried by abundant cord blood beta clonotypes, a similar but weaker trend appeared in young adult naive repertoires, and no such trend appeared in memory repertoires. In monozygotic twins, recombination models systematically underestimated out-of-frame TCR alpha sharing, but the models matched the sharing seen between unrelated individuals.

The TCR comes from a newborn girl in good health. What was sequenced was cord blood.

DNA sequence: TGTGCCACCAGTGCGGGGCAGGGTAGCATCCAAGAGACCCAGTACTTC. It encodes CATSAGQGSIQETQYF. Recombination linked TRBV24-1 to TRBJ2-4; the D gene is tentatively TRBD1 or TRBD2, each matching 5 bases. The DNA end is a closer match to TRBJ2-5, so the J assignment may be wrong. Counted from cysteine to phenylalanine, this CDR3 has 16 amino acids. The DNA shown is the 48-base CDR3, in frame from base 1. Sequences KGHDR (CDR1) and SFDVKD (CDR2) are obtained from the germline V gene.